What follows are 13 T cell receptor beta chains derived from one specimen sequenced in a study of vaccination and CD4 T cells after COVID-19. Treatment denoted: roughly 10-day PBMC culture with coronavirus spike peptide pools or control peptides (ViraFEST assay). Their specific antigens are unknown. At the Johns Hopkins FTIC core, DNA taken from cultured CD4+ T cells was sequenced by way of the Oncomine TCR Beta short-read assay. TCRdb re-derived calls from the PCR reads in MiXCR, one entry per CDR3 protein. The sample lists about 18,000 distinct CDR3 sequences; 70% to 80% were seen once. Sequencing was carried out using CD4+ T cells from blood, cultured in vitro. These receptors were taken from a human donor who had recovered from COVID-19.

The CDR3 DNA reads TGCAGTGCTACAGCGGGCTACAATGAGCAGTTCTTC. Encoded protein: CSATAGYNEQFF. The genes are TRBV20-1 and TRBJ2-1, with D possibly matching TRBD2 (6 bases). Germline assignment: CDR1 DFQATT and CDR2 SNEGSKA (reference sequence). The CDR3 contains 12 residues. Trimming took 4 bases from V and 3 from J, leaving 7 bases between them.

The V call is TRBV7-2, the J call TRBJ2-7; D might be TRBD2 (5 bases). V lost 5 bases and J lost 2, with 16 bases in between. CDR1 is SGHTA and CDR2 is FQGNSA in the germline V gene. The CDR3 loop spans 15 amino acids. The CDR3 here is CASSLGRGPPYEQYF. In nucleotides, the CDR3 is TGTGCCAGCAGCCTGGGCCGGGGTCCTCCCTACGAGCAGTACTTC.

Concerning this clonotype: One end of the junction varies from germline; a read error may be responsible. The rearrangement joins TRBV20-1 to TRBJ2-5; the match to TRBD1 covers 10 bases. The CDR3 has 14 residues. CDR1 DFQATT and CDR2 SNEGSKA come from the germline V gene (reference sequence). The CDR3, as DNA: TGCAGCGCTAATATGGACAGGGGGTCAGAGACCCAGTACTTC. It codes for CSANMDRGSETQYF.

The chain joins TRBV6-1 to TRBJ1-5; the match to TRBD1 covers 9 bases. The CDR3 covers 15 residues. The V and J ends lost 4 bases and 7 bases, in that order; junction bases with no gene match: 8. CDR1 MNHNS and CDR2 SASEGT come from the germline V gene. CDR3 bases: TGTGCCAGCAGTGTACACAGGGGGCGAGGACAGCCCCAGCATTTT. This gives the protein CASSVHRGRGQPQHF.

The CDR3 region is CASSETGMGELFF. The DNA for the CDR3 is TGTGCCAGCAGTGAAACAGGGATGGGGGAGCTGTTTTTT. The chain carries TRBV6-1 and TRBJ2-2; TRBD1 might be the D (6 bases). In germline, CDR1 is MNHNS, CDR2 SASEGT. V was trimmed by 2 bases and J by 8 bases, leaving 9 bases between them. There are 13 residues in the CDR3.

The chain is built from TRBV7-2 and TRBJ1-4; D is uncertain. The CDR3 runs to 14 residues. The V end was cut by 4 bases, the J end by 2 bases, with 8 bases between. The V gene's germline CDR1 is SGHTA and CDR2 FQGNSA. The CDR3 protein is CASSSARTNEKLFF. DNA of the CDR3: TGTGCCAGCAGCTCCGCCCGCACTAATGAAAAACTGTTTTTT.

This chain connects TRBV28 to TRBJ1-6, with 7 nucleotides matching TRBD1. The length of the CDR3 is 18 residues. The V gene's germline CDR1 is MDHEN and CDR2 SYDVKM. Trimming cost V 7 bases and J 0 bases; bases outside gene matches: 12. CDR3 sequence reads: CASTDPPGGSSYNSPLHF. CDR3 nucleotide sequence: TGTGCCAGCACCGACCCTCCAGGGGGGAGCTCCTATAATTCACCCCTCCACTTT.

This clonotype was observed once. This rearrangement joins TRBV7-9 to TRBJ2-4; D uncertain. Germline CDR1 and CDR2: SEHNR and FQNEAQ (reference sequence). V lost 1 base and J lost 0, with 7 bases in between. The CDR3 is 15 residues long. CDR3 DNA sequence: TGTGCCAGCAGCTTAGACACCTTAGCCAAAAACATTCAGTACTTC. It codes for CASSLDTLAKNIQYF.

This chain connects TRBV28 to TRBJ1-2; TRBD1 matches 7 bases. The CDR3 totals 12 residues. J gave up 2 bases and V 10 bases, and 4 bases lay outside the gene matches. CDR1 is MDHEN, CDR2 SYDVKM, per germline. The CDR3: CANGGGNYGYTF. DNA for the CDR3: TGTGCCAACGGAGGGGGCAACTATGGCTACACCTTC.

The chain joins TRBV28 to TRBJ2-7; D remains unclear. CDR3 size: 14 residues. From germline, CDR1 is MDHEN and CDR2 SYDVKM. V was shortened by 2 bases and J by 2 bases, with 10 bases between the two germline ends. CDR3 sequence (DNA): TGTGCCAGCAGTTTACGGTCCACAGCCTACGAGCAGTACTTC. It translates to CASSLRSTAYEQYF.

This clonotype was counted only a few times. This chain links TRBV7-9 with TRBJ2-5; 9 bases line up with TRBD2. V lost 4 bases and J lost 2; bases outside the gene matches: 5. The CDR3 is made up of 15 amino acids. Germline-derived CDR1 and CDR2 are SEHNR and FQNEAQ (reference sequence). The DNA for the CDR3 is TGTGCCAGCAGCTCCATAGCGGGAGTACAAGAGACCCAGTACTTC. Residues: CASSSIAGVQETQYF.

This clonotype was recorded a few times. The chain joins TRBV28 to TRBJ1-2, with 7 bases aligning to TRBD1. Germline V gives CDR1 MDHEN, CDR2 SYDVKM. V lost 6 bases, J lost 4 bases, and 20 bases stayed unmatched. The CDR3 is 18 amino acids. The CDR3 nucleotides are TGTGCCAGCAGACCCGACCGGGACAGAGACACTCAAAGCTATGGCTACACCTTC. Its protein is CASRPDRDRDTQSYGYTF.

The chain couples TRBV16 to TRBJ2-1; 8 bases line up with TRBD2. Germline lookup yields CDR1 KGHSY and CDR2 FQNENV. Unmatched junction bases numbered 3, after V lost 2 bases and J lost 6 bases. This CDR3 contains 14 residues. The DNA of the CDR3 is TGTGCCAGCAGCCAAATGAGCGGGAGCAATGAGCAGTTCTTC. Translation gives CASSQMSGSNEQFF.